This T cell receptor (beta chain) was observed in a study of graft-versus-host responses after intestinal transplantation. Study in general: All of the recipients had induction that used anti-thymocyte globulin, then tacrolimus and steroids for approximately 3 years.

Germline V gene sequence: CDR1 SGHKS, CDR2 YYEKEE (reference sequence). J lost 6 bases, V lost 3 bases, and 12 bases had no gene match. The CDR3 spans 17 residues. A word on this clone: The antigen is unknown.

Study findings and constraints: GvH clones occurred in recipient marrow; some first appeared in ileum or blood. Circulating GvH clone levels at their peak were associated with HvG declines (early post-transplant).

The protocol was immunoSEQ multiplex PCR, while the TCRdb copy is restricted to in-frame clones and leaves out a portion. The table lists tens of thousands of clones, about 90% of them singletons, with around 5.5% in the top ten. The receptor comes from a human patient who received an intestinal transplant, so some T cells may come from the graft donor. The specimen was PBMCs, collected nearly 670 days after intestinal transplant. The V and J genes are TRBV5-5 and TRBJ2-1; TRBD2 matches 10 bases. Here the CDR3 reads CASSSKTTGLAVNEQFF. DNA of the CDR3: TGTGCCAGCAGCTCCAAAACCACAGGACTAGCGGTCAATGAGCAGTTCTTC.